The sequence of this T cell receptor beta chain was determined in a study of T cell changes during pregnancy in multiple sclerosis. Generated by immunoSEQ multiplex PCR, the TCRdb table keeps only in-frame clones and is missing some. The sample records 95,000 to 110,000 clones, around 91% being singletons. The CDR3 has 15 residues. The germline V gene has CDR1 SGDLS and CDR2 YYNGEE. The V end lost 1 base, the J end lost 0 bases, and 10 bases lay between the germline ends. Material: peripheral blood, obtained after pregnancy. The V gene is TRBV9, the J gene TRBJ1-2; D is uncertain. The TCR sequence derives from a female donor with multiple sclerosis, enrolled in a pregnancy study. CDR3 nucleotides: TGTGCCAGCAGCGTAACGGGAAACCCTAACTATGGCTACACCTTC. It codes for CASSVTGNPNYGYTF.